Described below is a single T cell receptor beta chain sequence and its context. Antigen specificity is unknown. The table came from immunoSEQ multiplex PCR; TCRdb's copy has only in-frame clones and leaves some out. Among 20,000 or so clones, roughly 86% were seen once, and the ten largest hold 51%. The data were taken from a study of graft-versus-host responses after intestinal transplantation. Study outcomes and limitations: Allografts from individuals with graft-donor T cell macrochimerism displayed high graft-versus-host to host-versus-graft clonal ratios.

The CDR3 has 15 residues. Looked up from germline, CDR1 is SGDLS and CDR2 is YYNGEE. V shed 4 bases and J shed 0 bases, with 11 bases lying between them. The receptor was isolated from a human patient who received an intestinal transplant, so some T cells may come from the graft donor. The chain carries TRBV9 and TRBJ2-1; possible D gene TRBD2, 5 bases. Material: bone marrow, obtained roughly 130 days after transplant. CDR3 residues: CASSPSGSSYNEQFF. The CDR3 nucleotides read TGTGCCAGCAGCCCCAGCGGAAGCTCCTACAATGAGCAGTTCTTC.